These T cell receptor beta chains were read from a single sample in a study of blood T cell repertoires in COVID-19. TCRdb's copy holds only in-frame clones and misses some; the assay was immunoSEQ multiplex PCR. The sample includes about 150,000 clones, roughly 87% of them seen just once. Source material: peripheral blood. The origin of the receptors is a woman aged 60-75 years with active or convalescent COVID-19. The conserved cysteine and the conserved F or W are not part of the CDR3 here.

v_gene: TRBV10-1
j_gene: TRBJ2-2
CDR3aa: ASRATGDTGELF

v_gene: TRBV30
j_gene: TRBJ2-5
CDR3aa: AWNRERTSGGTGETQY

v_gene: TRBV15
j_gene: TRBJ1-1
CDR3aa: ATSREQGAGGTEAF

v_gene: TRBV6-5
j_gene: TRBJ2-7
CDR3aa: ASSPGQGGEQY

v_gene: TRBV7-9
j_gene: TRBJ1-4
CDR3aa: ASSLVSGSTNEKLF

v_gene: TRBV10-2
j_gene: TRBJ1-6
CDR3aa: ASRLDSSYNSPLH

v_gene: TRBV29-1
j_gene: TRBJ2-1
CDR3aa: SVLDRDLYNEQF

v_gene: TRBV18
j_gene: TRBJ1-1
CDR3aa: ASSPTQGKTEAF

v_gene: TRBV12-3/TRBV12-4
j_gene: TRBJ2-2
CDR3aa: ASRGTGPGELF

v_gene: TRBV5-6
j_gene: TRBJ2-2
CDR3aa: ASSRHPGQGTGELF

v_gene: TRBV7-2
j_gene: TRBJ2-1
CDR3aa: ASSLNREEQF

v_gene: TRBV30
j_gene: TRBJ2-1
CDR3aa: AWSGLAGGPEF

v_gene: TRBV5-1
j_gene: TRBJ2-5
CDR3aa: ASSLQGAETQY

v_gene: TRBV6-2/TRBV6-3
j_gene: TRBJ1-2
CDR3aa: ASSYEINYGYT

v_gene: TRBV25-1
j_gene: TRBJ1-1
CDR3aa: ASSGMDSYTEAF

v_gene: TRBV6-4
j_gene: TRBJ1-6
CDR3aa: ASSPPGVGGPYYNSPLH

v_gene: TRBV19
j_gene: TRBJ2-3
CDR3aa: ASSERGSTDTQY

v_gene: TRBV30
j_gene: TRBJ1-5
CDR3aa: AWSPLFGNQPQH

v_gene: TRBV9
j_gene: TRBJ2-1
CDR3aa: ASSEGLVTYNEQF

v_gene: TRBV9
j_gene: TRBJ2-5
CDR3aa: ASSVGPLEGFQTQY

v_gene: TRBV5-5
j_gene: TRBJ1-1
CDR3aa: ASSPSGNTEAF

v_gene: TRBV5-4
j_gene: TRBJ2-1
CDR3aa: ASSLVGGGSYNEQF

v_gene: TRBV4-1
j_gene: TRBJ2-1
CDR3aa: ASSQVQGTNEQF

v_gene: TRBV18
j_gene: TRBJ1-6
CDR3aa: ASSPIRGPNSPLH

v_gene: TRBV19
j_gene: TRBJ1-3
CDR3aa: ASSIGQGVNTIY

v_gene: TRBV4-3
j_gene: TRBJ1-3
CDR3aa: ASSQERSSGNTIY

v_gene: TRBV11-2
j_gene: TRBJ2-1
CDR3aa: ASSLDHQGYNEQF

v_gene: TRBV2
j_gene: TRBJ1-6
CDR3aa: ASSVAPGQPSPLH

v_gene: TRBV10-3
j_gene: TRBJ1-4
CDR3aa: AIRAQGVGEKLF

v_gene: TRBV9
j_gene: TRBJ2-3
CDR3aa: ASTQSGGTTDTQY

v_gene: TRBV19
j_gene: TRBJ1-2
CDR3aa: ASSIPYLDRGTGYT

v_gene: TRBV11-2
j_gene: TRBJ1-2
CDR3aa: ASSGPGGVQGDGYT

v_gene: TRBV3-1/TRBV3-2
j_gene: TRBJ2-1
CDR3aa: ASSTRYNEQF

v_gene: TRBV30
j_gene: TRBJ1-2
CDR3aa: ARDTRGGGYT

v_gene: TRBV19
j_gene: TRBJ1-5
CDR3aa: ASSPREDSVSGQPQH

v_gene: TRBV5-1
j_gene: TRBJ2-5
CDR3aa: ASSFGQGVETQY

v_gene: TRBV11-2
j_gene: TRBJ1-6
CDR3aa: ASSSAGAANSPLH

v_gene: TRBV4-3
j_gene: TRBJ1-2
CDR3aa: ASSQGKGTGREGYT

v_gene: TRBV29-1
j_gene: TRBJ1-1
CDR3aa: SVDGGWTEAF

v_gene: TRBV7-2
j_gene: TRBJ2-7
CDR3aa: ASSFLAGGSYEQY